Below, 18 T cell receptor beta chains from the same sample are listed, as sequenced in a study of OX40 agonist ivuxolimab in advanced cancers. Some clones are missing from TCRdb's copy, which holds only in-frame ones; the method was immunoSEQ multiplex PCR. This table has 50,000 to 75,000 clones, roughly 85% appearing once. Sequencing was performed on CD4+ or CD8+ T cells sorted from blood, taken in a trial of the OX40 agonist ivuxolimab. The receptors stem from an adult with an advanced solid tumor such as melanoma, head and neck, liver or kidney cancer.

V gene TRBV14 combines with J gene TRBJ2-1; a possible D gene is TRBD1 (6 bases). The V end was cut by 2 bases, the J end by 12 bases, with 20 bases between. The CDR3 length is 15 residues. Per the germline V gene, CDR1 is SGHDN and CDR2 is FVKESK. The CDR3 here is CASSQSLGQIPRQFF. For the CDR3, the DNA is TGTGCCAGCAGCCAATCTCTCGGACAGATCCCCCGGCAGTTCTTC.

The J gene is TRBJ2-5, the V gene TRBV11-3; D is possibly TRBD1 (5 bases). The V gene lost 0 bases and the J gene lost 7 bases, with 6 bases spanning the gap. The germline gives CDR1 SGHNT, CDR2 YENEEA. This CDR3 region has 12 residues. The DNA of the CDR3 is TGTGCCAGCAGCTTAGATCAGGGGACCCAGTACTTC. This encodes CASSLDQGTQYF.

The CDR3 nucleotides are TGTGCCAGCAGCTTAGCGGGCTACACAGATACGCAGTATTTT. It encodes CASSLAGYTDTQYF. The rearrangement joins TRBV11-3 to TRBJ2-3; D gene ambiguous. Trimming cost V 1 base and J 2 bases, with 7 bases left between them. Germline CDR1 and CDR2: SGHNT and YENEEA. This CDR3 is built from 14 residues. The variable domain in full, completed from reference TRBV11-3 and TRBJ2-3, reads EAGVVQSPRYKIIEKKQPVAFWCNPISGHNTLYWYLQNLGQGPELLIRYENEEAVDDSQLPKDRFSAERLKGVDSTLKIQPAELGDSAVYLCASSLAGYTDTQYFGPGTRLTVL.

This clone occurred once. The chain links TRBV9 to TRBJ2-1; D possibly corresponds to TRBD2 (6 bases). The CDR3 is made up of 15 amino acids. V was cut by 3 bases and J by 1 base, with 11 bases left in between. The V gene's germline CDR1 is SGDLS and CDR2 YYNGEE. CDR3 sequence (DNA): TGTGCCAGCAGCGCCCGACTAGAGTCCTACAATGAGCAGTTCTTC. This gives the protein CASSARLESYNEQFF.

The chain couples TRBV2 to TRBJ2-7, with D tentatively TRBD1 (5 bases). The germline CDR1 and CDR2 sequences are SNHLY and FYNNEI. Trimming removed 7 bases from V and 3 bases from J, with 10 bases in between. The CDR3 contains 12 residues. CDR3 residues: CASKGRVYEQYF. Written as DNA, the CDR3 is TGTGCCAGCAAGGGCAGGGTCTACGAGCAGTACTTC.

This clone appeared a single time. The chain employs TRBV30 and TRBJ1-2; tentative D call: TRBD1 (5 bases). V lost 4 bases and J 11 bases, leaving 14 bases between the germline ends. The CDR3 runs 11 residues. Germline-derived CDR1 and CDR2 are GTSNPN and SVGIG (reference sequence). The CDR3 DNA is TGTGCCTGGACCGGGGGGACTAGGTACACCTTC. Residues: CAWTGGTRYTF.

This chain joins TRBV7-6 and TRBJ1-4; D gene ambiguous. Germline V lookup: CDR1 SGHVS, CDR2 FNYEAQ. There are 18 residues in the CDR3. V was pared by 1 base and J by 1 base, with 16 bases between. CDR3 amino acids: CASSLGTQTRGTNEKLFF. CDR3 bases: TGTGCCAGCAGCTTAGGCACCCAGACCCGGGGAACTAATGAAAAACTGTTTTTT.

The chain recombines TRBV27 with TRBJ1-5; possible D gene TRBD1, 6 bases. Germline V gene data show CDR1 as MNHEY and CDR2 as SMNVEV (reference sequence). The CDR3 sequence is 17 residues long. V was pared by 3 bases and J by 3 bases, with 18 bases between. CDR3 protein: CASSFSFRTALNQPQHF. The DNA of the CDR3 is TGTGCCAGCAGTTTCTCCTTCCGGACAGCCCTCAATCAGCCCCAGCATTTT.

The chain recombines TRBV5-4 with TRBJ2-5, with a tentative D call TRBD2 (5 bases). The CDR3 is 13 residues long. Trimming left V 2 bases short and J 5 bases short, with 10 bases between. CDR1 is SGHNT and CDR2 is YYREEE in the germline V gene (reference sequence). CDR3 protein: CASSFPGSETQYF. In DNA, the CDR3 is TGTGCCAGCAGCTTCCCGGGGTCGGAGACCCAGTACTTC. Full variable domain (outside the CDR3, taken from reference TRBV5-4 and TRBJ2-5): ETGVTQSPTHLIKTRGQQVTLRCSSQSGHNTVSWYQQALGQGPQFIFQYYREEENGRGNFPPRFSGLQFPNYSSELNVNALELDDSALYLCASSFPGSETQYFGPGTRLLVL.

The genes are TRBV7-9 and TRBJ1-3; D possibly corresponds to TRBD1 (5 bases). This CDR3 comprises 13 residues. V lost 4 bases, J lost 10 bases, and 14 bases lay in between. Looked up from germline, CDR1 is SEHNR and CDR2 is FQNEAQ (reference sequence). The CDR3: CASSSSPGMTIYF. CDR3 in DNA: TGTGCCAGCAGCTCCAGCCCAGGGATGACCATATATTTT.

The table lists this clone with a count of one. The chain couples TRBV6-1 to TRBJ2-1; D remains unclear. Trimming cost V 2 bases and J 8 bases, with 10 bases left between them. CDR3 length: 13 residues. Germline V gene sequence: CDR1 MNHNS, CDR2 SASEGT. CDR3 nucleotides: TGTGCCAGCAGTGAATCGCTTGGCTATGAGCAGTTCTTC. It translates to CASSESLGYEQFF.

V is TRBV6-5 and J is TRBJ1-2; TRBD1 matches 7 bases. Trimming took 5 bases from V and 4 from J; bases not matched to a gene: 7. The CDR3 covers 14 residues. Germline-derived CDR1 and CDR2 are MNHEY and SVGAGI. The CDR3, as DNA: TGTGCCAGCAGTGAATCCCGGGACAGCTATGGCTACACCTTC. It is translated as CASSESRDSYGYTF.

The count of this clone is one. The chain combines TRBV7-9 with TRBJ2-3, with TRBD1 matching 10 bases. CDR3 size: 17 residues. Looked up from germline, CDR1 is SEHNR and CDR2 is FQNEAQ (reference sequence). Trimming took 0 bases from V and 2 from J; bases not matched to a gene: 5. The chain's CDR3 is CASSLATGGKVTDTQYF. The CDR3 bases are TGTGCCAGCAGCTTAGCGACAGGGGGCAAAGTCACAGATACGCAGTATTTT. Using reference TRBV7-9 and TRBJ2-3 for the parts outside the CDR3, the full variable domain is DTGVSQNPRHKITKRGQNVTFRCDPISEHNRLYWYRQTLGQGPEFLTYFQNEAQLEKSRLLSDRFSAERPKGSFSTLEIQRTEQGDSAMYLCASSLATGGKVTDTQYFGPGTRLTVL.

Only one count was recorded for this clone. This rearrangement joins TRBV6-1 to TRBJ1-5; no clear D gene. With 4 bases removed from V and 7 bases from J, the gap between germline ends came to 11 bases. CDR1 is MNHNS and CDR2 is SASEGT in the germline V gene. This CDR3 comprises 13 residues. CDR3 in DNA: TGTGCCAGCAGTGGCACAGTGGGCCAGCCCCAGCATTTT. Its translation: CASSGTVGQPQHF.

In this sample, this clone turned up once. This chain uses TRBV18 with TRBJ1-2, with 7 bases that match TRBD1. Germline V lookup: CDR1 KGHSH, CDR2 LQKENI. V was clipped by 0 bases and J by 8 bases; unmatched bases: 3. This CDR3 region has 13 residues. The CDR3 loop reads CASSPPTGEGYTF. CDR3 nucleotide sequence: TGTGCCAGCTCACCACCTACAGGGGAGGGCTACACCTTC.

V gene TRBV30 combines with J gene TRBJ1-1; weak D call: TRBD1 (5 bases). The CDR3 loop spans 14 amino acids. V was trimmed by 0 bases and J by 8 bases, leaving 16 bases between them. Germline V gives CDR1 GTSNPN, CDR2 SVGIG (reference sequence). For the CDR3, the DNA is TGTGCCTGGAGTGTAGGAGGGGCTCTCACCGAAGCTTTCTTT. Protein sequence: CAWSVGGALTEAFF.

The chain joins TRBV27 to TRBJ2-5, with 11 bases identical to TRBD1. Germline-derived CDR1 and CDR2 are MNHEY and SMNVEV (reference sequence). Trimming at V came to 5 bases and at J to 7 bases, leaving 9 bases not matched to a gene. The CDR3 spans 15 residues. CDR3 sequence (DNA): TGTGCCAGCAGTCAGTCCGGGACAGGGGGGGGGACCCAGTACTTC. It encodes CASSQSGTGGGTQYF.

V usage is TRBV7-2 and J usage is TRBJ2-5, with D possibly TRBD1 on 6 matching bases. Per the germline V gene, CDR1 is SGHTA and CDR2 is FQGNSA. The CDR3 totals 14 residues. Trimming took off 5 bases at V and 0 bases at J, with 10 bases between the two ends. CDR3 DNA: TGTGCCAGCAGCCCAGACAGGTACCAAGAGACCCAGTACTTC. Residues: CASSPDRYQETQYF.